These 18 T cell receptor beta chains originate from one sample sequenced in a study of blood T cell repertoires in COVID-19. Sequenced by immunoSEQ multiplex PCR; TCRdb stores in-frame clones only, minus some. The profile covers approximately 240,000 clones, with over 75% appearing a single time and 2.1% taken by the ten largest. The sequenced sample consisted of peripheral blood. All receptors derive from a woman in her thirties or forties who had recovered from COVID-19.

This clone came up once. The chain carries TRBV16 and TRBJ1-3; D may be TRBD1 (5 bases). Trimming took off 5 bases at V and 0 bases at J, with 14 bases between the two ends. Germline loops: CDR1 KGHSY, CDR2 FQNENV. There are 16 residues in the CDR3. The CDR3 DNA sequence: TGTGCCAGCAGCTTCAACCGACAGACCTCTGGAAACACCATATATTTT. Its translation is CASSFNRQTSGNTIYF.

This sequence joins TRBV7-9 and TRBJ2-5; 11 nucleotides agree with TRBD2. Germline CDR1 and CDR2: SEHNR and FQNEAQ (reference sequence). Unmatched junction bases numbered 5, after V lost 5 bases and J lost 3 bases. The CDR3 is made up of 15 amino acids. The CDR3 region is CASSPRLAGKETQYF. CDR3 DNA sequence: TGTGCCAGCAGCCCTCGACTAGCGGGGAAAGAGACCCAGTACTTC.

This chain joins TRBV4-1 and TRBJ1-2, with TRBD1 as a possible D gene (5 bases). The CDR3 loop spans 15 amino acids. The V end was cut by 1 base, the J end by 4 bases, with 13 bases between. Germline V lookup: CDR1 MGHRA, CDR2 YSYEKL. This chain's CDR3 is CASSQVPGQGYGYTF. CDR3 bases: TGCGCCAGCAGCCAAGTTCCAGGGCAGGGCTATGGCTACACCTTC.

This chain uses TRBV9 with TRBJ2-4; weak D call: TRBD1 (5 bases). CDR3 length: 14 residues. The V gene's germline CDR1 is SGDLS and CDR2 YYNGEE. Trimming cost V 3 bases and J 5 bases, with 12 bases left between them. CDR3 in DNA: TGTGCCAGCAGCGCCAGTCAGGGCCAAAACATTCAGTACTTC. It specifies CASSASQGQNIQYF.

The chain links TRBV4-1 to TRBJ2-2; tentative D call: TRBD2 (5 bases). The germline V and J ends were trimmed by 4 bases and 0 bases, with 12 bases remaining between them. CDR3 length: 16 residues. Germline V gives CDR1 MGHRA, CDR2 YSYEKL. The CDR3 spells CASSRRTDTNTGELFF. CDR3 DNA: TGCGCCAGCAGCCGGAGGACTGATACGAACACCGGGGAGCTGTTTTTT.

V usage is TRBV19 and J usage is TRBJ2-3; 10 bases are a match to TRBD2. J lost 10 bases, V lost 4 bases, and 2 bases had no gene match. The CDR3 loop spans 12 amino acids. CDR1 and CDR2 from the germline V gene are LNHDA and SQIVND (reference sequence). The CDR3 DNA reads TGTGCCAGTAGTACGGGACTAGCGTCGCAGTATTTT. Protein: CASSTGLASQYF.

The chain couples TRBV11-2 to TRBJ2-5, with a tentative D call TRBD1 (6 bases). V was pared by 4 bases and J by 6 bases, with 15 bases between. The length of the CDR3 is 14 residues. The germline gives CDR1 SGHAT, CDR2 FQNNGV. CDR3 nucleotides: TGTGCCAGCAGCTCCACATCCACAGGGAAGACCCAGTACTTC. This gives the protein CASSSTSTGKTQYF. The full variable domain, its missing parts supplied by reference TRBV11-2 and TRBJ2-5, is EAGVAQSPRYKIIEKRQSVAFWCNPISGHATLYWYQQILGQGPKLLIQFQNNGVVDDSQLPKDRFSAERLKGVDSTLKIQPAKLEDSAVYLCASSSTSTGKTQYFGPGTRLLVL.

The chain links TRBV11-2 to TRBJ2-7; TRBD2 matches 10 bases. Germline V gene lookup returns CDR1 SGHAT and CDR2 FQNNGV. The CDR3 totals 16 residues. With 5 bases clipped from V and 0 bases from J, the junction kept 7 bases outside the gene matches. The CDR3 sequence is CASSEGLAESSYEQYF. The CDR3 coding sequence is TGTGCCAGCAGCGAAGGACTAGCGGAGAGCTCCTACGAGCAGTACTTC.

The V gene is TRBV7-6, the J gene TRBJ2-1; 8 nucleotides line up with TRBD2. The germline V gene has CDR1 SGHVS and CDR2 FNYEAQ. The CDR3 has 16 residues. V lost 5 bases, J lost 6 bases, and 12 bases stayed unmatched. The CDR3: CASSAPSGRRGNEQFF. In DNA, the CDR3 is TGTGCCAGCAGCGCGCCTAGCGGGCGAAGGGGCAATGAGCAGTTCTTC.

The chain couples TRBV5-1 to TRBJ1-2; 7 bases are shared with TRBD1. Germline V lookup: CDR1 SGHRS, CDR2 YFSETQ. CDR3 size: 13 residues. Trimming at V came to 2 bases and at J to 8 bases, leaving 6 bases not matched to a gene. CDR3 sequence reads: CASSLTQGGGYTF. The DNA of the CDR3 is TGCGCCAGCAGCTTAACGCAGGGGGGAGGCTACACCTTC.

This clone appeared a single time. CDR3 loop: CASRPGIAGNSYNEQFF. The CDR3 DNA sequence: TGTGCCAGCAGACCCGGGATAGCGGGTAACTCCTACAATGAGCAGTTCTTC. The V and J genes are TRBV2 and TRBJ2-1, with 7 bases that match TRBD2. This CDR3 region has 17 residues. The V gene end was trimmed by 6 bases and the J gene end by 0 bases; junction bases not matched to a gene: 11. In germline, CDR1 is SNHLY, CDR2 FYNNEI.

This sequence joins TRBV7-9 and TRBJ1-2, with 7 bases identical to TRBD1. With 4 bases clipped from V and 5 bases from J, the junction kept 10 bases outside the gene matches. CDR1 and CDR2 from the germline V gene are SEHNR and FQNEAQ (reference sequence). The CDR3 spans 15 residues. CDR3: CASSSPLQGTYGYTF. Written as DNA, the CDR3 is TGTGCCAGCAGCTCTCCTTTACAGGGGACGTATGGCTACACCTTC.

The rearrangement joins TRBV5-8 to TRBJ1-3; no clear D. There are 15 residues in the CDR3. The V and J ends lost 0 bases and 7 bases respectively, with 14 bases between them. Germline-derived CDR1 and CDR2 are SGHTS and YDEGEE. CDR3 bases: TGTGCCAGCAGCTTGGTTGGACTCCTGGGGAACACCATATATTTT. This gives the protein CASSLVGLLGNTIYF.

The V call is TRBV4-2, the J call TRBJ1-5, with 9 bases aligning to TRBD1. Germline V gene lookup returns CDR1 LGHNA and CDR2 YNFKEQ. The CDR3 runs to 15 residues. V lost 1 base to trimming and J lost 11 bases; unmatched junction nucleotides: 9. CDR3 in amino acids: CASSQGTGALRAQHF. CDR3 coding DNA: TGTGCCAGCAGCCAAGGGACAGGGGCCCTAAGGGCCCAGCATTTT.

This sequence joins TRBV4-3 and TRBJ1-3; maybe TRBD1 (5 bases). The germline V gene has CDR1 LGHNA and CDR2 YSLEER. There are 15 residues in the CDR3. The V gene lost 0 bases and the J gene lost 4 bases, with 10 bases spanning the gap. The CDR3 sequence is CASSQDAGSGNTIYF. CDR3 nucleotide sequence: TGCGCCAGCAGCCAAGATGCAGGGTCGGGAAACACCATATATTTT.

The chain has TRBV4-3 and TRBJ1-2; 9 bases match TRBD1. The V and J ends lost 0 bases and 2 bases, in that order; junction bases with no gene match: 7. The CDR3 length is 17 residues. Looked up from germline, CDR1 is LGHNA and CDR2 is YSLEER. CDR3 region: CASSQDKTGGTNYGYTF. The CDR3 DNA is TGCGCCAGCAGCCAAGATAAGACAGGGGGGACGAACTATGGCTACACCTTC.

V is TRBV19 and J is TRBJ2-1, with 7 nucleotides matching TRBD1. The germline CDR1 and CDR2 sequences are LNHDA and SQIVND (reference sequence). The trim removed 5 bases at V and 8 bases at J, leaving 6 bases unmatched. This CDR3 region has 13 residues. CDR3 DNA: TGTGCCAGTAGTTGGACAGGCATCGATGAGCAGTTCTTC. Encoded protein: CASSWTGIDEQFF.

This chain connects TRBV2 to TRBJ2-1, with 7 bases fitting TRBD2. The CDR3 contains 17 residues. Germline-derived CDR1 and CDR2 are SNHLY and FYNNEI. With V trimmed by 4 bases and J by 0 bases, 9 bases remained unmatched. The CDR3 region is CASSVGPRGSSYNEQFF. The CDR3 nucleotides read TGTGCCAGCAGTGTGGGTCCGCGGGGGAGCTCCTACAATGAGCAGTTCTTC.